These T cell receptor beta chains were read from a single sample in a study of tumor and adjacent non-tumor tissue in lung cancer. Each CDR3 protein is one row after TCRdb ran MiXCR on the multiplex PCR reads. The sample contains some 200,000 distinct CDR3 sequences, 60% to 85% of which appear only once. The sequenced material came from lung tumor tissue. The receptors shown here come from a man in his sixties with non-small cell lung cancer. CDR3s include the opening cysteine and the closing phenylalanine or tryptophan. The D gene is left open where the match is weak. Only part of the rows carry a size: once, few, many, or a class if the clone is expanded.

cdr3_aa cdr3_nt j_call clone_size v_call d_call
CANTQRGLETQNF TGTGCCAACACGCAACGGGGGTTAGAGACCCAGAACTTC TRBJ2-5 - TRBV11-2 -
CASSQDRGGYGYTF TGTGCCAGCAGCCAAGATCGGGGGGGCTATGGCTACACCTTC TRBJ1-2 once TRBV4-2 -
CASSAASGFSYEEYF TGTGCCAGCAGCGCCGCGTCCGGTTTTTCCTACGAGGAGTACTTC TRBJ2-7 - TRBV5-6 -
CASSYSERWLFEKLFF TGTGCCAGCAGTTACTCAGAGCGGTGGCTTTTTGAAAAACTGTTTTTT TRBJ1-4 once TRBV6-5 -
CASSRGQDSPLHF TGCGCCAGCAGTCGGGGGCAGGATTCACCCCTCCACTTT TRBJ1-6 few TRBV5-1 -
CASSLAYRGRGPWLNIEAFF TGTGCCAGCAGCTTGGCGTACCGGGGCAGGGGTCCATGGTTGAACATTGAAGCTTTCTTT TRBJ1-1 once TRBV5-6 -
CANTIKGIGTSAAYEQYF TGTGCCAACACCATAAAGGGAATCGGGACTAGCGCAGCTTACGAGCAGTACTTC TRBJ2-7 - TRBV6-1 TRBD2
CSAPDRGLGGYTF TGCAGTGCCCCGGACAGGGGGCTGGGGGGCTACACCTTC TRBJ1-2 many TRBV20-1 TRBD1
CSPEGWQANDEQFF TGCAGTCCGGAAGGGTGGCAGGCCAACGATGAGCAGTTCTTC TRBJ2-1 - TRBV20-1 -
CASSGGVGGTRYTQYF TGTGCCAGCAGTGGAGGGGTGGGGGGGACCCGATATACGCAGTATTTT TRBJ2-3 - TRBV7-8 TRBD2
CASSEDYNSPLHF TGCGCCAGCAGTGAGGATTATAATTCACCCCTCCACTTT TRBJ1-6 many TRBV10-2 -
CAISSGLANYGYTF TGTGCCATCAGCTCCGGCCTAGCTAACTATGGCTACACCTTC TRBJ1-2 - TRBV12-3/TRBV12-4 -
CASSSRLGGRRSHGQYF TGTGCCAGCAGTTCTCGACTGGGGGGGCGACGGAGCCACGGGCAGTACTTC TRBJ2-7 - TRBV6-2/TRBV6-3 -
CASRHQGRNTEAFF TGTGCCAGCAGACACCAGGGTAGGAACACTGAAGCTTTCTTT TRBJ1-1 - TRBV12-3/TRBV12-4 -
CASSWGTLAGALETQNF TGTGCCAGCAGTTGGGGGACCTTAGCTGGAGCTTTAGAGACCCAGAACTTT TRBJ2-5 - TRBV6-2/TRBV6-3 -
CSARVPASSGDYGYTF TGCAGTGCTAGAGTCCCCGCGAGCTCGGGGGACTATGGCTACACCTTC TRBJ1-2 - TRBV20-1 -
CASSSGTGFSPLHF TGTGCCAGCAGCTCCGGGACAGGATTCTCACCCCTCCACTTT TRBJ1-6 - TRBV7-9 TRBD1
CAIQDRGNYGYTF TGTGCCATCCAAGACAGGGGTAACTATGGCTACACCTTC TRBJ1-2 few TRBV24-1 TRBD1
CVSLAAGELFF TGTGTGAGCTTAGCTGCCGGGGAGCTGTTTTTT TRBJ2-2 - TRBV12-3/TRBV12-4 -
CANSLGSSGGYEETQYF TGTGCCAACAGCTTAGGGTCCAGCGGGGGGTACGAAGAGACCCAGTACTTC TRBJ2-5 - TRBV11-3 TRBD2
CTSSPEQGTDTQYF TGTACCAGCAGCCCCGAACAGGGGACAGATACGCAGTATTTT TRBJ2-3 - TRBV11-3 TRBD1
CSASDGRSGGNTIYF TGCAGTGCTAGTGATGGACGCAGTGGAGGAAACACCATATATTTT TRBJ1-3 - TRBV20-1 -
CANSQDTGTGEGYGYTF TGCGCCAACAGCCAAGATACCGGGACAGGGGAAGGCTATGGCTACACCTTC TRBJ1-2 - TRBV4-1 TRBD1
CASSFSQGSTEAFF TGTGCCAGCAGCTTCAGTCAGGGGAGCACTGAAGCTTTCTTT TRBJ1-1 - TRBV11-2 -
CASSPPRGQGPDMQYF TGTGCCAGCAGCCCTCCCAGGGGACAGGGCCCAGATATGCAGTATTTT TRBJ2-3 - TRBV11-2 TRBD1
CASSYSPGQGVDEQYF TGTGCCAGCAGTTACTCGCCGGGACAGGGGGTCGACGAGCAGTACTTC TRBJ2-7 - TRBV6-2/TRBV6-3 TRBD1
CVSSAGTGGGQSQHF TGTGTCAGCAGCGCGGGGACAGGGGGAGGACAGTCCCAGCATTTT TRBJ1-5 - TRBV11-3 TRBD1
CASSETRGNTIYF TGTGCCAGCAGTGAGACGAGGGGAAACACCATATATTTT TRBJ1-3 few TRBV6-5 -
CSTSLLGTDTHYF TGCAGTACTAGTTTGTTGGGCACAGATACGCACTATTTT TRBJ2-3 - TRBV20-1 -
CASSSGDVDTQYF TGTGCCAGCAGTTCAGGCGACGTGGATACGCAGTATTTT TRBJ2-3 - TRBV6-1 -
CTNSQDRAGTTDTQYF TGCACCAACAGCCAAGATAGAGCGGGCACTACAGATACACAGTATTTT TRBJ2-3 - TRBV4-3 -
CASSLDPRTDTQYF TGTGCCAGCAGCTTAGACCCCCGCACAGATACGCAGTATTTT TRBJ2-3 few TRBV7-8 -
CASSPAGSYNLPLHF TGCGCCAGCAGCCCAGCGGGCAGTTATAATTTACCCCTCCACTTT TRBJ1-6 - TRBV4-3 -
CASSHDASRIAGELFF TGCGCCAGCAGCCACGATGCATCCCGTATAGCCGGGGAGCTGTTTTTT TRBJ2-2 few TRBV4-1 -
CASSSGQGARNQPQHF TGTGCCAGCAGTTCGGGACAGGGGGCGAGGAATCAGCCCCAGCATTTT TRBJ1-5 - TRBV28 TRBD1
CASSRDRGKNSPLHF TGCGCCAGCAGCCGGGACAGGGGTAAGAATTCACCCCTCCACTTT TRBJ1-6 - TRBV4-1 TRBD1
CSVGAGLNTEASF TGCAGCGTTGGGGCAGGCTTGAACACTGAAGCTTCCTTT TRBJ1-1 - TRBV29-1 -
CASTGTSGDTDTHYF TGTGCAAGCACAGGGACTAGCGGGGACACAGATACGCACTATTTT TRBJ2-3 - TRBV12-3/TRBV12-4 TRBD2
CSIQTRTSGGSSSYNEQFF TGCAGCATTCAAACCCGGACTAGCGGGGGGTCCAGCTCCTACAATGAGCAGTTCTTC TRBJ2-1 - TRBV29-1 TRBD2
CASSYNREGVETQYF TGCGCCAGCAGCTACAACAGGGAAGGCGTGGAGACCCAGTACTTC TRBJ2-5 - TRBV5-1 -